This T cell receptor beta chain was found in a study of T cells in Graves' hyperthyroidism and ophthalmopathy. Amplification of TCR beta CDR3 regions used RNA as the template. The HTBI primer set drove a first-round RT-PCR of the TCR CDR3. TCRdb fed the multiplex PCR reads into MiXCR, producing one record per CDR3 protein. The sample lists around 720,000 distinct CDR3 sequences; roughly a third were seen once. Deletions cut 4 bases from V and 2 bases from J, with 9 bases between. The CDR3 length is 14 residues. From germline, CDR1 is SEHNR and CDR2 FQNEAQ (reference sequence). Patients aged 18 to 65 had newly diagnosed hyperthyroidism that had lasted under 2 months. This clonotype came up many times.

The specimen sequenced was blood. The chain has TRBV7-9 and TRBJ1-3, with D possibly TRBD1 on 5 matching bases. This clonotype was sampled from a woman aged 40 to 49 with Graves' hyperthyroidism. The CDR3 loop is CASSSTVPGNTIYF. In DNA form, the CDR3 reads TGTGCCAGCAGCTCGACAGTCCCTGGAAACACCATATATTTT.